Listed here are 14 T cell receptor beta chains from one sample, sequenced in a study of CD8 T cells in ankylosing spondylitis. TCRdb reprocessed the 5' RACE reads via MiXCR and lists one record per CDR3 protein. Of 250,000 to 350,000 distinct CDR3 sequences in the sample, 20% were seen once. Material for sequencing was blood, either unsorted or a sorted T cell fraction (not recorded which). The receptors originated from a male donor with ankylosing spondylitis or in good health (not recorded which).

This clonotype has more than one count but fewer than ten. The chain has TRBV12-3 or TRBV12-4 and TRBJ2-4; 7 bases are shared with TRBD2. With V trimmed by 3 bases and J by 1 base, 12 bases remained unmatched. The CDR3 is made up of 18 amino acids. The CDR3 sequence: CASSFEFSSGVAKNIQYF. In nucleotides, the CDR3 is TGTGCCAGCAGTTTTGAATTTTCTAGCGGCGTCGCCAAAAACATTCAGTACTTC.

The CDR3 bases are TGTGCCTGGAGTGCCTCCCCGGGACACCCTAATGAAAAACTGTTTTTT. Its protein is CAWSASPGHPNEKLFF. The genes are TRBV30 and TRBJ1-4; D is possibly TRBD1 (6 bases). V was pared by 1 base and J by 3 bases, with 15 bases between. CDR1 and CDR2 from the germline V gene are GTSNPN and SVGIG (reference sequence). The CDR3 totals 16 residues.

This chain uses TRBV14 with TRBJ1-2; D is possibly TRBD1 (5 bases). The CDR3 has 14 amino acids. Germline V gives CDR1 SGHDN, CDR2 FVKESK. V was pared by 4 bases and J by 4 bases, with 13 bases between. The CDR3 region is CASSLLTAVYGYTF. CDR3 in DNA: TGTGCCAGCAGCCTTTTGACAGCGGTCTATGGCTACACCTTC.

This clonotype was found a few times. The chain is built from TRBV12-3 or TRBV12-4 and TRBJ2-1; D may correspond to TRBD1 or TRBD2 (6 bases each). The ends were cut back, 1 base at V and 2 bases at J, with 9 bases in the middle. The CDR3 length is 15 residues. Here the CDR3 reads CASSLEGEAYNEQFF. The CDR3 DNA sequence: TGTGCCAGCAGTTTAGAGGGGGAGGCCTACAATGAGCAGTTCTTC.

Many counts were recorded for this clonotype. The rearrangement joins TRBV7-2 to TRBJ1-1; tentatively, D is TRBD1 (6 bases). The CDR3 is 16 residues long. The V gene's germline CDR1 is SGHTA and CDR2 FQGNSA. Trimming shortened V by 2 bases and J by 2 bases, and 15 bases separated the two germline ends. CDR3 nucleotides: TGTGCCAGCAGCTTATCTGGGGGCAGGGCCAACACTGAAGCTTTCTTT. Translation gives CASSLSGGRANTEAFF.

The gene calls are TRBV5-1 and TRBJ2-3; 10 bases are shared with TRBD2. The CDR3 is 15 residues long. V lost 1 base and J lost 3; bases outside the gene matches: 2. Germline loops: CDR1 SGHRS, CDR2 YFSETQ. This CDR3 reads CASSLYSGRTDTQYF. The DNA for the CDR3 is TGCGCCAGCAGCTTGTATAGCGGGAGGACAGATACGCAGTATTTT.

This clonotype has only a few counts. The genes are TRBV29-1 and TRBJ1-2, with D uncertain. This CDR3 comprises 13 residues. The germline CDR1 and CDR2 sequences are SQVTM and ANQGSEA. The germline V and J ends were trimmed by 4 bases and 0 bases, with 9 bases remaining between them. The CDR3 coding sequence is TGCAGCGTTGCGGCAGAAACTAACTATGGCTACACCTTC. Protein: CSVAAETNYGYTF.

To note about this clonotype: A junction end diverges from the germline sequence, so it may reflect a read error. The chain is built from TRBV5-1 and TRBJ2-4; TRBD2 agrees at 7 bases. The CDR3 extends over 16 amino acids. Germline CDR1 reads SGHRS; CDR2 reads YFSETQ. CDR3 sequence (DNA): TGCGCCAGCAGCCTTGGCACGGGAGGAGCCCAAAACATTCAGTACTTC. Amino acids: CASSLGTGGAQNIQYF.

About this clonotype itself: One end of the junction fails to match germline, which may point to a read error. The chain carries TRBV27 and TRBJ2-1; D may be TRBD2 (6 bases). Germline V gives CDR1 MNHEY, CDR2 SMNVEV (reference sequence). The CDR3 loop spans 17 amino acids. This CDR3 reads CASILMILALVYNEQFF. CDR3 coding DNA: TGTGCCAGCATTTTAATGATACTAGCACTGGTCTACAATGAGCAGTTCTTC.

This clonotype was seen a few times. The rearrangement uses TRBV24-1 and TRBJ2-3; D is unclear. The CDR3 covers 16 residues. In germline, CDR1 is KGHDR, CDR2 SFDVKD. V lost 3 bases, J lost 0 bases, and 12 bases lay in between. The DNA of the CDR3 is TGTGCCACCAGTGATCCCCGGTTGGACAGCACAGATACGCAGTATTTT. Translating it yields CATSDPRLDSTDTQYF.

This clonotype turned up a few times. V and J are TRBV7-8 and TRBJ2-1, with 9 positions matching TRBD2. The CDR3 extends over 17 amino acids. The germline V gene has CDR1 SGHVS and CDR2 FQNEAQ. J was trimmed by 2 bases and V by 4 bases; bases with no gene match: 9. The CDR3 DNA reads as TGTGCCAGCAGCTCTCACGGGACTAGCAGTACCTACAATGAGCAGTTCTTC. It specifies CASSSHGTSSTYNEQFF. The full variable domain, completed using reference TRBV7-8 and TRBJ2-1, is GAGVSQSPRYKVAKRGQDVALRCDPISGHVSLFWYQQALGQGPEFLTYFQNEAQLDKSGLPSDRFFAERPEGSVSTLKIQRTQQEDSAVYLCASSSHGTSSTYNEQFFGPGTRLTVL.

V and J are TRBV3-1 and TRBJ2-3; possible D gene TRBD2, 5 bases. This CDR3 has 16 amino acids. CDR1 and CDR2 from the germline V gene are LGHDT and YNNKEL (reference sequence). The V and J ends lost 1 base and 1 base respectively, with 12 bases between them. Here the CDR3 reads CASSQVARERTDTQYF. DNA for the CDR3: TGTGCCAGCAGCCAAGTCGCACGGGAACGCACAGATACGCAGTATTTT.

This clonotype occurred a few times. The rearrangement joins TRBV12-3 or TRBV12-4 to TRBJ1-2, with TRBD1 matching over 10 bases. Trimming at V came to 6 bases and at J to 4 bases, leaving 8 bases not matched to a gene. This CDR3 comprises 15 residues. The CDR3 loop reads CASSPDRGLSYGYTF. The CDR3 nucleotides are TGTGCCAGCAGCCCTGACAGGGGGCTAAGCTATGGCTACACCTTC.

This clonotype was found a few times. V usage is TRBV20-1 and J usage is TRBJ2-7; D gene uncertain. CDR3 length: 15 residues. Looked up from germline, CDR1 is DFQATT and CDR2 is SNEGSKA (reference sequence). Trimming took 1 base from V and 3 from J, leaving 16 bases between them. This chain's CDR3 is CSARVPRRQDYEQYV. In nucleotides, the CDR3 is TGCAGTGCTAGAGTACCCAGAAGGCAAGACTACGAGCAGTACGTC.